The entry below describes one T cell receptor (beta chain). These data originate in a study of blood T cell repertoires in COVID-19. Study summary: Researchers got acute and convalescent COVID-19 samples from the United States, Italy and Spain. Nucleic acid was either cDNA or gDNA, and it came from T cells, B-cell-depleted T cells, or PBMCs.

Sequencing was performed with immunoSEQ multiplex PCR; in TCRdb, only in-frame clones are kept and a portion is missing. Of 300,000 to 450,000 clones listed, 70% to 90% were seen once; the top ten hold over 2%. J was trimmed by 9 bases and V by 4 bases; bases with no gene match: 14. Per the germline V gene, CDR1 is MNHEY and CDR2 is SVGAGI. The CDR3 has 16 residues. Patients at the Seattle site were enrolled during active infection and followed longitudinally. The chain couples TRBV6-5 to TRBJ2-1, with 8 bases that match TRBD2. The material sequenced was peripheral blood. This TCR was sampled from a woman aged 55-75 years with COVID-19, enrolled during active disease. Here the CDR3 DNA reads TGTGCCAGCAGTTCTCCCGGGGGACTAGTCGCGGGTGAGCAGTTCTTC. This translates into CASSSPGGLVAGEQFF.